The 3 T cell receptor beta chains given below trace back to one sample, sequenced in a study of shared clonotypes between healthy human individuals. Sequencing used immunoSEQ multiplex PCR; TCRdb keeps in-frame clones, though not all of them. The table shows around 700,000 clones, with around 73% occurring only once. The sequenced material came from memory CD4+ T cells sorted from blood. Subset here: CD45RA-negative fraction. The receptors derive from a woman in her thirties in good health.

The rearrangement links TRBV4-1 to TRBJ2-5, with D maybe TRBD1 (6 bases). Germline CDR1 and CDR2: MGHRA and YSYEKL. V was shortened by 1 base and J by 10 bases, with 16 bases between the two germline ends. This CDR3 has 14 residues. CDR3 DNA sequence: TGCGCCAGCAGCCAAGGTCCCAGGGAAGGGGGCCAGTACTTC. This translates into CASSQGPREGGQYF.

The chain has TRBV5-1 and TRBJ2-2, with a possible D match to TRBD2 (6 bases). The CDR3 is made up of 15 amino acids. CDR1 and CDR2 (germline): SGHRS, YFSETQ. Trimming pared 7 bases from V and 0 bases from J, leaving 13 bases between. The CDR3 loop reads CASVEGTPNTGELFF. The CDR3 DNA is TGCGCCAGCGTCGAGGGGACTCCGAACACCGGGGAGCTGTTTTTT.

The chain joins TRBV28 to TRBJ1-2, with 7 bases that match TRBD1. J gave up 7 bases and V 5 bases, and 10 bases lay outside the gene matches. The CDR3 sequence is 14 residues long. Germline CDR1 is MDHEN and CDR2 is SYDVKM. The DNA of the CDR3 is TGTGCCAGCAGTGCGCCCGAGGGGGCGGTTGGCTACACCTTC. As protein: CASSAPEGAVGYTF.